A few counts support the clone carrying this T cell receptor beta chain. Each CDR3 protein is one row after TCRdb ran MiXCR on the 5' RACE reads. The table shows just over 500,000 distinct CDR3 sequences, with 22% occurring only once. The length of the CDR3 is 15 residues. V lost 2 bases and J 6 bases, leaving 12 bases between the germline ends. Germline CDR1 SGHRS, CDR2 YFSETQ. The data were obtained in a study of identical twins. This sample was also put to use in a study of T cells expressing NK-cell markers.

The sample was CD4+ T cells sorted from blood. V is TRBV5-1 and J is TRBJ1-6, with D unclear. The sequence derives from a woman between 18 and 30 years old in good health. The CDR3 region is CASSFGRDLNSPLHF. The CDR3 bases are TGCGCCAGCAGCTTTGGGAGAGATCTTAATTCACCCCTCCACTTT.